This is a list of T cell receptor beta chains from one sample in a study of technical replicates of blood from several donors. The table came from immunoSEQ multiplex PCR; TCRdb's copy has only in-frame clones and leaves some out. Of 65,000 to 95,000 clones listed, 80% to 95% are singletons. The sequenced material came from T cells isolated from PBMCs. The receptor source for this set is a human donor in good health. CDR3s include the opening cysteine and the closing phenylalanine or tryptophan. A D gene is named only where the DNA matches it firmly. Expanded clones are given a class, and other clones once, few, many or no size at all.

D gene: TRBD1; J gene: TRBJ2-7; clone size: -; V gene: TRBV4-1; CDR3 length: 18; CDR3 DNA: TGCGCCAGCAGCCAGGGATTCGGGACAGGTCTCCTCTCCTACGAGCAGTACTTC; CDR3 protein: CASSQGFGTGLLSYEQYF
D gene: -; J gene: TRBJ1-1; clone size: -; V gene: TRBV29-1; CDR3 length: 12; CDR3 DNA: TGCAGCGTTGGAAAGGGGGGGACTGAAGCTTTCTTT; CDR3 protein: CSVGKGGTEAFF
D gene: TRBD1; J gene: TRBJ2-5; clone size: -; V gene: TRBV6-6; CDR3 length: 14; CDR3 DNA: TGTGCCAGCAGTTACGCCGACAGGGGAGAGACCCAGTACTTC; CDR3 protein: CASSYADRGETQYF
D gene: -; J gene: TRBJ1-1; clone size: -; V gene: TRBV5-8; CDR3 length: 17; CDR3 DNA: TGTGCCAGCAGCTTGCTTAGGTGGGAGGGAAGGAACACTGAAGCTTTCTTT; CDR3 protein: CASSLLRWEGRNTEAFF
D gene: TRBD2; J gene: TRBJ2-1; clone size: -; V gene: TRBV6-5; CDR3 length: 14; CDR3 DNA: TGTGCCAGCAACCCACCGGGACTAGCTAATGAGCAGTTCTTC; CDR3 protein: CASNPPGLANEQFF
D gene: -; J gene: TRBJ1-5; clone size: -; V gene: TRBV6-1; CDR3 length: 17; CDR3 DNA: TGTGCCAGCAGTGGCCCGATTTCCGACAGGTGGGCGCAGCCCCAGCATTTT; CDR3 protein: CASSGPISDRWAQPQHF
D gene: -; J gene: TRBJ2-3; clone size: once; V gene: TRBV9; CDR3 length: 12; CDR3 DNA: TGTGCCAGCAGCGTATCCTCAGATACGCAGTATTTT; CDR3 protein: CASSVSSDTQYF
D gene: TRBD1; J gene: TRBJ1-1; clone size: -; V gene: TRBV5-1; CDR3 length: 14; CDR3 DNA: TGCGCCAGCAGCCCCCGGACAGGGGCAGCGGAAGCTTTCTTT; CDR3 protein: CASSPRTGAAEAFF
D gene: TRBD1; J gene: TRBJ1-1; clone size: -; V gene: TRBV27; CDR3 length: 15; CDR3 DNA: TGTGCCAGCAGCCTAGGACAGGGGCCGAACACTGAAGCTTTCTTT; CDR3 protein: CASSLGQGPNTEAFF
D gene: TRBD1; J gene: TRBJ1-1; clone size: -; V gene: TRBV18; CDR3 length: 15; CDR3 DNA: TGTGCCAGCTCACCACCCGGGACAGGGGACACTGAAGCTTTCTTT; CDR3 protein: CASSPPGTGDTEAFF
D gene: -; J gene: TRBJ2-7; clone size: few; V gene: TRBV7-7; CDR3 length: 13; CDR3 DNA: TGTGCCAGCAGCTTGGAGGGAGTGAGCGAGCAGTACTTC; CDR3 protein: CASSLEGVSEQYF